The T cell receptor beta chain under discussion was sequenced for a study of CD8 T cells in ankylosing spondylitis (dated by TCRdb to 2016 to 2017). Regarding the study in general: To find TCR variants linked to disease, the study profiled T cell receptor beta repertoires in ankylosing spondylitis patients and healthy donors. The full study cohort was made up of 25 ankylosing spondylitis patients and more than 90 healthy donors. Samples of peripheral blood were taken, and for ankylosing spondylitis patients, synovial fluid was collected as well.

Sequencing relied on an Illumina HiSeq 2500. Quantitative 5'-RACE with molecular barcodes was used to prepare TCR beta libraries. The original methods were these. A new computational method based on a probabilistic model of VDJ rearrangement was used to identify disease-linked TCR variants. The public reads were reprocessed in TCRdb via fastp at Q25 and MiXCR, keeping in-frame beta chains. One record per CDR3 amino acid sequence lists the most common genes and DNA. For this entry, the V and J calls and clone size follow TCRdb and not the study's own pipeline. The sample contains just under 350,000 distinct CDR3 sequences, roughly 14% of them found a single time. 0.9% to 1.2% of the sample comes from the top ten. The CDR3 sequence holds 15 residues, the cysteine and phenylalanine included. Just CDR3 DNA is preserved here, 45 bases in frame from base 1. CDR1 is given as WSHSY and CDR2 as SAAADI, both from the germline V gene. V drops 4 bases and J drops 0 bases, leaving 13 bases in between.

What the study reported, not specific to this receptor: A CD8+ phenotype was shown by the disease-linked clones, which were found at relatively low frequencies in peripheral blood. Some motif variants had previously been reported in the synovial fluid and blood of reactive arthritis patients, which suggests shared mechanisms of disease initiation. The disease-linked clones were reported as significantly enriched in matched synovial fluid samples from ankylosing spondylitis patients. A TCR beta motif made up of fewer than 10 highly homologous amino acid variants appeared to be characteristic of blood from ankylosing spondylitis patients.

Concerning this clonotype itself: This clone's antigen is unknown. No much larger clonotype is one base removed from it; base qualities were not supplied.

The specimen sequenced was blood, either unsorted or a sorted T cell fraction (not recorded which). The source is a male donor with ankylosing spondylitis or in good health (not recorded which). The chain is encoded by TRBV10-2 joined to TRBJ2-7; the D region is possibly TRBD1 or TRBD2, each matching across 5 bases. CDR3 loop: CASSAQGRSSYEQYF. The DNA sequence follows: TGCGCCAGCAGTGCCCAGGGACGGAGCTCCTACGAGCAGTACTTC.